Listed below are T cell receptor beta chains from one sample, sequenced in a study of early T cells in non-severe SARS-CoV-2 infection. TCRdb analysed the 5' RACE reads with MiXCR anew, one entry per CDR3 protein. The sample yields around 84,000 distinct CDR3 sequences, approximately 15% seen once. The specimen sequenced was whole blood. These TCRs come from an adult who was a healthcare worker with PCR-confirmed SARS-CoV-2 infection or an uninfected control (not recorded which). The CDR3 runs from the conserved cysteine through the conserved F or W. Fields, in order: CDR3 length, D gene, V gene, J gene, clone size, CDR3 DNA, CDR3 protein. A D gene is named only where the DNA matches it firmly. Not every row has a clone size; where given, it reads once, few, many or a size class.

14,.,TRBV7-9,TRBJ1-2,few,TGTGCCAGCAGCTTAGGAGGGCTAAGCTATGGCTACACCTTC,CASSLGGLSYGYTF
16,.,TRBV7-9,TRBJ2-5,.,TGTGCCAGCAGCCCCCTCCACGGGCGGGTGAAAGAGACCCAGTACTTC,CASSPLHGRVKETQYF
15,.,TRBV12-3/TRBV12-4,TRBJ2-1,.,TGTGCCAGCAGTTTACTACTAACCTTATACAATGAGCAGTTCTTC,CASSLLLTLYNEQFF
12,TRBD2,TRBV6-6,TRBJ2-7,once,TGTGCCAGCAGCAGTAGCGGGTACGAGCAGTACTTC,CASSSSGYEQYF
13,TRBD1,TRBV5-1,TRBJ1-2,.,TGCGCCAGCAGCGCCACAGGGGGCGGTGGCTACACCTTC,CASSATGGGGYTF
15,TRBD1,TRBV12-3/TRBV12-4,TRBJ1-2,few,TGTGCCAGCAGCCCTACAGGGGGCGAAATCTATGGCTACACCTTC,CASSPTGGEIYGYTF
14,TRBD1,TRBV6-5,TRBJ2-7,few,TGTGCCAGCAGTTACTTGGACAGGCGAAACGAGCAGTACTTC,CASSYLDRRNEQYF
15,.,TRBV21-1,TRBJ1-2,few,TGTGCCAGCAGCAAATGCCGACACGTACTCGCTGGCTACACCTTC,CASSKCRHVLAGYTF
14,.,TRBV28,TRBJ2-1,.,TGTGCCAGCAGTTTATACGGGAGCGGCAATGAGCAGTTCTTC,CASSLYGSGNEQFF
13,.,TRBV28,TRBJ2-7,few,TGTGCCAGCAGTCCGGGACGGCCCTACGAGCAGTACTTC,CASSPGRPYEQYF
13,.,TRBV6-5,TRBJ2-2,.,TGTGCCACCCGGGCGGGAAACACCGGGGAGCTGTTTTTT,CATRAGNTGELFF
16,.,TRBV2,TRBJ2-3,few,TGTGCCAGCAGGGGGGGGGCAGGAGCCAGGAGGGATACGCAGTATTTT,CASRGGAGARRDTQYF
14,TRBD1,TRBV5-1,TRBJ2-7,many,TGCGCCAGCAGCTCGGGACAGGGGGCCTACGAGCAGTACTTC,CASSSGQGAYEQYF
15,TRBD2,TRBV7-2,TRBJ2-1,.,TGTGCCAGCAGCTTACTTAGCGGGGTACCCAATGAGCAGTTCTTC,CASSLLSGVPNEQFF
19,TRBD2,TRBV11-3,TRBJ2-7,few,TGTGCCAGCAGCACCAGCTCCGGGACTAGCGGGAGGGGGGCCTACGAGCAGTACTTC,CASSTSSGTSGRGAYEQYF
13,.,TRBV7-6,TRBJ2-3,few,TGTGCCACCCGTGAGGATTACACAGATACGCAGTATTTT,CATREDYTDTQYF
16,.,TRBV18,TRBJ2-5,.,TGTGCCAGCTCACCACCTGGAGGGTCCCATCAAGAGACCCAGTACTTC,CASSPPGGSHQETQYF
15,TRBD2,TRBV20-1,TRBJ2-1,.,TGCAGTGCTTCGCTAGCGGAGGCTCCCTCCAATGAGCAGTTCTTC,CSASLAEAPSNEQFF
16,TRBD2,TRBV6-1,TRBJ2-7,few,TGTGCCAGCAGTGATCGAAGAGGCGGGAGGACCTACGAGCAGTACTTC,CASSDRRGGRTYEQYF
13,.,TRBV12-3/TRBV12-4,TRBJ2-1,.,TGTGCCAGCAGTTTACCTAGTTCCAATGAGCAGTTCTTC,CASSLPSSNEQFF
13,.,TRBV6-1,TRBJ1-1,many,TGTGCCAGCACCCCCAGTGGGGGCCCTGAAGCTTTCTTT,CASTPSGGPEAFF
11,.,TRBV30,TRBJ2-1,few,TGTGCCTGGGTCGTCCACAATGAGCAGTTCTTC,CAWVVHNEQFF
14,.,TRBV4-1,TRBJ2-3,.,TGCGCCAGCAGCCAAGATGGACTCTCAAGGACGCAGTATTTT,CASSQDGLSRTQYF
15,TRBD1,TRBV7-2,TRBJ2-1,few,TGTGCCAGCAGCCTCCTGGACAGGAGGTACAATGAGCAGTTCTTC,CASSLLDRRYNEQFF
13,.,TRBV11-2,TRBJ1-2,many,TGTGCCAGCACCCCAGACAGTCTCTATGGCTACACCTTC,CASTPDSLYGYTF
15,.,TRBV7-7,TRBJ2-1,.,TGTGCCAGCAGCTTAGAACTAGCTGTCTACAATGAGCAGTTCTTC,CASSLELAVYNEQFF
15,.,TRBV4-1,TRBJ2-7,few,TGCGCCAGCAGCATCCGCCGGGAGCTCACCTACGAGCAGTACTTC,CASSIRRELTYEQYF
17,TRBD1,TRBV18,TRBJ2-5,.,TGTGCCAGCTCCAACCAGAGGGCAGGGGGACATCAAGAGACCCAGTACTTC,CASSNQRAGGHQETQYF
18,TRBD2,TRBV29-1,TRBJ2-1,.,TGCAGCGTTGAACCAGCGGGAGTTGCCCTGAGCTCCTACAATGAGCAGTTCTTC,CSVEPAGVALSSYNEQFF
13,.,TRBV6-5,TRBJ1-1,few,TGTGCCAGCAGTCACAGGGTTGCGACTGAAGCTTTCTTT,CASSHRVATEAFF
12,.,TRBV7-9,TRBJ1-2,few,TGTGCCAGCAGCCAGAACAGTGATGGCTACACCTTC,CASSQNSDGYTF
16,.,TRBV7-9,TRBJ1-1,many,TGTGCCAGCAGCTTACCGGGGGAGGTTACGCGTTCTGAAGCTTTCTTT,CASSLPGEVTRSEAFF
16,TRBD2,TRBV7-9,TRBJ2-1,few,TGTGCCAGCAGCTTAGTACTAGCGGTCCCTTCTGACGAGCAGTTCTTC,CASSLVLAVPSDEQFF
14,TRBD2,TRBV5-6,TRBJ2-7,many,TGTGCCAGCAGCTTGGGAACTAGCGGTTACGAGCAGTACTTC,CASSLGTSGYEQYF
16,TRBD2,TRBV7-2,TRBJ2-4,few,TGTGCCAGCAGCTTAGATTCCGGACTAGCGGACATAGTTCAGTACTTC,CASSLDSGLADIVQYF
14,.,TRBV5-1,TRBJ2-5,few,TGCGCCAGCCGGGACACAAGGGCCCGGGAGACCCAGTACTTC,CASRDTRARETQYF
16,.,TRBV9,TRBJ2-7,.,TGTGCCAGCAGCCTGCGGCCGGGGGGCGGTTTGAACGAGCAGTACTTC,CASSLRPGGGLNEQYF
14,TRBD1,TRBV6-5,TRBJ2-3,many,TGTGCCAGCGGGAGGACAGGGGGCACAGATACGCAGTATTTT,CASGRTGGTDTQYF